This passage covers 3 T cell receptor beta chains from one sample sequenced in a study of blood T cell repertoires in COVID-19. Measured with immunoSEQ multiplex PCR; TCRdb has only the in-frame clones, and not every one. The sample has fewer than 110,000 clones, 84% seen once. Sample: peripheral blood. The receptors were sampled from a human donor in a cohort sampled during active COVID-19.

V and J are TRBV19 and TRBJ2-1, with D possibly TRBD2 on 5 matching bases. V gave up 1 base and J gave up 5 bases, with 12 bases separating them. The CDR3 has 15 residues. Germline CDR1 and CDR2: LNHDA and SQIVND (reference sequence). CDR3 in amino acids: CASSIVASSHNEQFF. The DNA for the CDR3 is TGTGCCAGTAGTATAGTCGCTAGCAGCCACAATGAGCAGTTCTTC.

The chain combines TRBV7-9 with TRBJ1-1; D is perhaps TRBD1 (6 bases). The CDR3 has 12 residues. V gave up 6 bases and J gave up 4 bases, with 9 bases separating them. Per germline, CDR1 SEHNR and CDR2 FQNEAQ (reference sequence). The CDR3 DNA is TGTGCCAGCAGTGTCAGGGGCACTGAAGCTTTCTTT. This sequence encodes CASSVRGTEAFF.

This sequence joins TRBV27 and TRBJ1-6; D unclear. Germline assignment: CDR1 MNHEY and CDR2 SMNVEV (reference sequence). This CDR3 has 12 amino acids. The V gene lost 4 bases and the J gene lost 9 bases, with 7 bases spanning the gap. CDR3 sequence reads: CASSSSRSPLHF. In nucleotides, the CDR3 is TGTGCCAGCAGTTCTTCCCGTTCACCCCTCCACTTT.